The clone carrying this T cell receptor beta chain has ten or more counts. Its antigen is as yet unknown. The record originates from a study of T cells in Graves' hyperthyroidism and ophthalmopathy. The CDR3 runs 13 residues. V was pared by 1 base and J by 0 bases, with 4 bases between. Germline CDR1 and CDR2: MDHEN and SYDVKM. Findings and caveats of the study: Most thyroid clonotypes expanded above 0.001 were also detected in blood.

The TCR beta CDR3 regions underwent amplification using RNA transcripts as the source. RT-PCR in the first round (using the HTBI primer set) targeted the TCR CDR3. TCRdb recomputed calls from the multiplex PCR reads with MiXCR, one row per CDR3 protein. The top ten clones hold approximately 35% of a sample with 200,000 to 300,000 distinct CDR3 sequences, around 24% of them seen once. The chain joins TRBV28 to TRBJ2-7; no firm D call. This TCR was sampled from a woman between 40 and 55 years old with Graves' ophthalmopathy. Source material: blood. The DNA for the CDR3 is TGTGCCAGCAGTTTATCAATCTCCTACGAGCAGTACTTC. Its protein is CASSLSISYEQYF.